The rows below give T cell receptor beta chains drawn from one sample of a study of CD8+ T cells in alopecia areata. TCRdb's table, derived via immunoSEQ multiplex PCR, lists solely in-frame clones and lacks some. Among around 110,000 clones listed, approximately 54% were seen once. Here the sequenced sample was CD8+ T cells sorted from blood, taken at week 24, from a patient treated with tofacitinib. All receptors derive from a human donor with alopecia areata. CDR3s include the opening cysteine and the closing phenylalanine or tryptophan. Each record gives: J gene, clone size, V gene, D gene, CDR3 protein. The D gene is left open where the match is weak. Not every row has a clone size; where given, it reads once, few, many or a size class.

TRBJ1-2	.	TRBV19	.	CASSGRQVVNYGYTF
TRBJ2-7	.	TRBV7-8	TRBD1	CASSLAQGARYEQYF
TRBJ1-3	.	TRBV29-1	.	CSVKTSSGNTIYF
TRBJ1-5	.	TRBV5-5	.	CASSLAGPGDQPQHF
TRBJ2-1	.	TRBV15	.	CATSRPPGGEQFF
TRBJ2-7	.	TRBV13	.	CASSFLGSTYEQYF
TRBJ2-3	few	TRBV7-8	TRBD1	CASRDGPRQGADTQYF
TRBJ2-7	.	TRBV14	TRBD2	CASSRSPGLVTYEQYF
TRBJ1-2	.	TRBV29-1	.	CSSGSNYGYTF
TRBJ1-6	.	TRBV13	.	CASSLGTGINSPLHF
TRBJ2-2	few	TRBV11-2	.	CASSSVLSGELFF
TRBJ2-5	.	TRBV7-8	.	CASSLVTGAQETQYF
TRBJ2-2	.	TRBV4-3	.	CASSQKVWGLTNTGELFF
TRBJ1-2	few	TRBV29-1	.	CSVGAGVNGYTF
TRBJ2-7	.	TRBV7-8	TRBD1	CASSLVAKRGPYEQYF
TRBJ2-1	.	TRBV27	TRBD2	CASGGTSVHNEQFF
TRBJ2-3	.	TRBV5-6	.	CASSLVAATGRTDTQYF
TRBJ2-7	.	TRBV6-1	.	CASSDAAGIEQYF
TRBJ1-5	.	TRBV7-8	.	CASSLARGEKSQPQHF
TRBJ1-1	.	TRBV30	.	CAWSYGTEAFF
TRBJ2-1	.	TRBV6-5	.	CASSYSRGRLDNEQFF
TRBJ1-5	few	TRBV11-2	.	CASSLSGLNQPQHF
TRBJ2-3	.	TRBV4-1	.	CASSLRSGAPDTQYF
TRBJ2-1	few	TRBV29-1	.	CSVASGVEQFF
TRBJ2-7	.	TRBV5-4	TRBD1	CASSEGQGTYEQYF
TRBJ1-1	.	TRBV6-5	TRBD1	CASSYGQGIEAFF
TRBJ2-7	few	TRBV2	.	CASRGDEQYF
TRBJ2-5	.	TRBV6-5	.	CASSYLGGLSGETQYF
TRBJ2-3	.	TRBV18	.	CASSPSTGNTDTQYF
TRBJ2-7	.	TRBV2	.	CASSEWNVYEQYF
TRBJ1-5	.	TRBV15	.	CATSSAGSGDQPQHF
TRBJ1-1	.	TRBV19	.	CASSTGEGTEAFF
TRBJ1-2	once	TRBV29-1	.	CSVERDSIRGGYTF
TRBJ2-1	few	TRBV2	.	CASSGFDEQFF
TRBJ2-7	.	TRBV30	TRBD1	CAWNRGNEQYF
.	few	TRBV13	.	CASSHEASLSYEQYF
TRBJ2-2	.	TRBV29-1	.	CSVCPDGNTGELFF
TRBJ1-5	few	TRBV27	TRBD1	CASSPSQGNSNQPQHF
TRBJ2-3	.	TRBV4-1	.	CASSQDPSGAQYF
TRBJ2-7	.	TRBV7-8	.	CASSLHSGDEQYF
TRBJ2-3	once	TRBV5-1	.	CASSAGTPDTQYF
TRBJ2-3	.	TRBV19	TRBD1	CASSLDRAETDTQYF
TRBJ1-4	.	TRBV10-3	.	CAISEEDQPNEKLFF
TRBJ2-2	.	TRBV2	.	CASSGREPTGELFF
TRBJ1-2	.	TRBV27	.	CASSFAPGMGYGYTF
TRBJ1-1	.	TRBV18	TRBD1	CASSPSPGQGSTEAFF
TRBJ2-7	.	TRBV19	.	CASSIGPYEQYF
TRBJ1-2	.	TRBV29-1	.	CSVDFLATNDGYTF
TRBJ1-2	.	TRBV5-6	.	CASSLGARDGYGYTF
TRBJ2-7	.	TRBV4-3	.	CASSQEWGYEQYF
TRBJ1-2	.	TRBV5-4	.	CASSSTPGPENYGYTF
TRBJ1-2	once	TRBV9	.	CASSNQGTLGGYTF
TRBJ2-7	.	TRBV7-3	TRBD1	CASSPGTGYEQYF
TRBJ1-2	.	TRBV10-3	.	CAITGSGGYTF